The clone carrying this TCR beta chain was recorded a few times. As yet, its antigen is unknown. The data belong to a study of blood T cells in healthy people across ages. The study, taken as a whole, reports: Unsorted PBMCs prevented conclusive naive versus antigen-experienced comparison.

The germline V and J ends were trimmed by 5 bases and 6 bases, with 10 bases remaining between them. Germline CDR1 is SGHAT and CDR2 is FQNNGV. The CDR3 has 13 amino acids. The study recruited healthy Caucasian donors from Russia who were aged about 6 to 95. Staff drew roughly 10 milliliters of peripheral blood from each donor. They isolated at least 6 million PBMCs from each sample. A second roughly 6 to 12 cycle PCR used barcoded and J-beta primers. From the 5' RACE reads, TCRdb called clonotypes with MiXCR, one entry per CDR3 protein. The sample contains around 1,100,000 distinct CDR3 sequences, more than 30% of which appear only once.

This sequence originates from a man between 18 and 29 years old in good health. The specimen sequenced was blood. The rearrangement links TRBV11-2 to TRBJ2-2; TRBD1 might be the D (6 bases). CDR3 bases: TGTGCCAGCAGCCGGGACAACCCCGGGGAGCTGTTTTTT. This encodes CASSRDNPGELFF. Complete variable domain (other parts from reference TRBV11-2 and TRBJ2-2): EAGVAQSPRYKIIEKRQSVAFWCNPISGHATLYWYQQILGQGPKLLIQFQNNGVVDDSQLPKDRFSAERLKGVDSTLKIQPAKLEDSAVYLCASSRDNPGELFFGEGSRLTVL.